A single sample gave rise to the 29 T cell receptor beta chains below, sequenced in a study of blood T cell repertoires in COVID-19. Sequenced by immunoSEQ multiplex PCR; TCRdb stores in-frame clones only, minus some. The sample contains about 210,000 clones, around four fifths of which appear only once. The sequenced material came from peripheral blood. These TCRs come from a man in his fifties or sixties with active or convalescent COVID-19.

The chain has TRBV30 and TRBJ1-1; possible D gene TRBD1, 5 bases. The germline V and J ends were trimmed by 5 bases and 5 bases, with 9 bases remaining between them. The CDR3 extends over 11 amino acids. CDR1 and CDR2 from the germline V gene are GTSNPN and SVGIG (reference sequence). The CDR3 sequence is CAWSRGTEAFF. For the CDR3, the DNA is TGTGCCTGGTCCCGGGGGACTGAAGCTTTCTTT.

The chain couples TRBV2 to TRBJ1-6, with 9 bases identical to TRBD1. V lost 10 bases, J lost 7 bases, and 2 bases stayed unmatched. The CDR3 totals 12 residues. In germline, CDR1 is SNHLY, CDR2 FYNNEI. The DNA of the CDR3 is TGTGCCAAACAGGGGGCCAATTCACCCCTCCACTTT. This sequence encodes CAKQGANSPLHF.

The chain recombines TRBV18 with TRBJ1-5, with TRBD1 as a possible D gene (6 bases). The V end lost 4 bases, the J end lost 0 bases, and 16 bases lay between the germline ends. CDR1 and CDR2 (germline): KGHSH, LQKENI. There are 17 residues in the CDR3. The CDR3 region is CASSLGVTGSSNQPQHF. The CDR3 DNA reads TGTGCCAGCTCACTAGGCGTCACAGGGAGTAGCAATCAGCCCCAGCATTTT.

This chain links TRBV6-5 with TRBJ1-2; no firm D call. From germline, CDR1 is MNHEY and CDR2 SVGAGI. The CDR3 is 14 amino acids. The V end was cut by 6 bases, the J end by 6 bases, with 17 bases between. For the CDR3, the DNA is TGTGCCAGCAGCCGCGGAGGGTTCTCGGATGGCTACACCTTC. It encodes CASSRGGFSDGYTF.

The chain carries TRBV19 and TRBJ2-1; a weak D match, TRBD1 (5 bases). V lost 6 bases, J lost 3 bases, and 6 bases lay in between. This CDR3 has 12 amino acids. The germline V gene has CDR1 LNHDA and CDR2 SQIVND (reference sequence). Written as DNA, the CDR3 is TGTGCCAGTAGGGGGCTCTACAATGAGCAGTTCTTC. This translates into CASRGLYNEQFF.

The CDR3 is CASSVGTGQGYEQYF. The CDR3 DNA reads TGTGCCAGCAGCGTAGGAACGGGACAGGGTTACGAGCAGTACTTC. The chain recombines TRBV9 with TRBJ2-7, with TRBD1 matching 9 bases. CDR1 and CDR2 (germline): SGDLS, YYNGEE. V trimming: 0 bases; J trimming: 4 bases; junction bases outside the gene matches: 5. The CDR3 extends over 15 amino acids.

The chain has TRBV4-1 and TRBJ1-5; TRBD1 is a possible D gene (6 bases). The germline V and J ends were trimmed by 0 bases and 3 bases, with 15 bases remaining between them. The length of the CDR3 is 17 residues. From germline, CDR1 is MGHRA and CDR2 YSYEKL. The CDR3 DNA sequence: TGCGCCAGCAGCCAAGATTCCGGGACAACTTACAATCAGCCCCAGCATTTT. Its translation: CASSQDSGTTYNQPQHF.

This rearrangement joins TRBV7-9 to TRBJ2-7; D gene ambiguous. Trimming shortened V by 3 bases and J by 4 bases, and 7 bases separated the two germline ends. This CDR3 has 12 residues. Germline V gives CDR1 SEHNR, CDR2 FQNEAQ (reference sequence). The CDR3 bases are TGTGCCAGCAGCTTTGGCAGTTACGAGCAGTACTTC. Its translation is CASSFGSYEQYF.

The V gene is TRBV28, the J gene TRBJ1-5, with 9 bases identical to TRBD1. This CDR3 has 16 residues. Trimming at V came to 4 bases and at J to 5 bases, leaving 9 bases not matched to a gene. In germline, CDR1 is MDHEN, CDR2 SYDVKM. CDR3 sequence: CASSSKGQGIYQPQHF. In DNA form, the CDR3 reads TGTGCCAGCAGTTCCAAAGGACAGGGGATATATCAGCCCCAGCATTTT.

The chain links TRBV6-5 to TRBJ2-3; D is uncertain. Germline V lookup: CDR1 MNHEY, CDR2 SVGAGI. CDR3 length equals 11 residues. V was cut by 7 bases and J by 8 bases, with 10 bases left in between. Written as DNA, the CDR3 is TGTGCCAGCACCCTTACGGGTACGCAGTATTTT. Translated, it gives CASTLTGTQYF.

The V and J genes are TRBV4-2 and TRBJ2-5; 14 bases are a match to TRBD2. J gave up 4 bases and V 3 bases, and 4 bases lay outside the gene matches. This CDR3 is built from 16 residues. Germline V lookup: CDR1 LGHNA, CDR2 YNFKEQ. DNA for the CDR3: TGTGCCAGCAGCCAGAGCGGGACTAGCGGGGGAGAGACCCAGTACTTC. This translates into CASSQSGTSGGETQYF.

The CDR3 sequence: CASNLGPDRSSGEQYF. CDR3 bases: TGTGCCAGCAACTTAGGCCCCGACAGGAGCTCGGGCGAGCAGTACTTC. The chain joins TRBV5-8 to TRBJ2-7; tentative D call: TRBD1 (6 bases). The CDR3 is 16 residues long. The V gene's germline CDR1 is SGHTS and CDR2 YDEGEE. Deletions cut 6 bases from V and 6 bases from J, with 25 bases between. The full variable domain, with the rest looked up from reference TRBV5-8 and TRBJ2-7, is EAGVTQSPTHLIKTRGQQATLRCSPISGHTSVYWYQQALGLGLQFLLWYDEGEERNRGNFPPRFSGRQFPNYSSELNVNALELEDSALYLCASNLGPDRSSGEQYFGPGTRLTVT.

The chain joins TRBV27 to TRBJ1-2; 7 bases line up with TRBD1. Germline V gene sequence: CDR1 MNHEY, CDR2 SMNVEV (reference sequence). J was trimmed by 4 bases and V by 4 bases; bases with no gene match: 6. The CDR3 is 14 residues long. The CDR3 reads CASSSTGTVYGYTF. CDR3 nucleotide sequence: TGTGCCAGCAGTTCAACCGGGACAGTCTATGGCTACACCTTC.

This clone was seen a single time. CDR3 region: CASSFIERNTIYF. CDR3 sequence (DNA): TGTGCCAGCAGTTTTATAGAGCGGAACACCATATATTTT. V gene TRBV28 combines with J gene TRBJ1-3; D not resolved. The CDR3 totals 13 residues. The V end lost 3 bases, the J end lost 7 bases, and 10 bases lay between the germline ends. Germline values: CDR1 MDHEN, CDR2 SYDVKM.

The rearrangement joins TRBV30 to TRBJ1-2, with 9 bases aligning to TRBD1. V was clipped by 2 bases and J by 4 bases; unmatched bases: 14. The CDR3 runs 17 residues. Per germline, CDR1 GTSNPN and CDR2 SVGIG (reference sequence). The CDR3 DNA is TGTGCCTGGAGTTCGGGACCGACAGGGGGGAGCTTCTATGGCTACACCTTC. Protein sequence: CAWSSGPTGGSFYGYTF.

This chain connects TRBV11-2 to TRBJ2-7; no clear D gene. This CDR3 region has 11 residues. Germline loops: CDR1 SGHAT, CDR2 FQNNGV. Trimming took 6 bases from V and 5 from J, leaving 8 bases between them. CDR3 nucleotide sequence: TGTGCCAGCAGTAGTCCCCACGAGCAGTACTTC. Encoded protein: CASSSPHEQYF.

This chain uses TRBV2 with TRBJ1-2, with TRBD1 identical over 7 bases. The junction had 13 bases not matched to a gene; V was cut back by 7 bases and J by 5 bases. The germline CDR1 and CDR2 sequences are SNHLY and FYNNEI. The CDR3 sequence is 15 residues long. The CDR3 DNA is TGTGCCAGCACCTGGTTGAGGGGGCTGAAATATGGCTACACCTTC. This codes for CASTWLRGLKYGYTF.

This chain connects TRBV10-3 to TRBJ1-4, with TRBD1 as a possible D gene (6 bases). Trimming pared 10 bases from V and 5 bases from J, leaving 14 bases between. The germline V gene has CDR1 ENHRY and CDR2 SYGVKD. This CDR3 comprises 13 residues. CDR3 DNA sequence: TGTGCCAACGGGGCGGGGGCGAATGAAAAACTGTTTTTT. It encodes CANGAGANEKLFF.

The V gene is TRBV11-2, the J gene TRBJ2-7; 7 nucleotides line up with TRBD1. Germline V gene lookup returns CDR1 SGHAT and CDR2 FQNNGV. The CDR3 loop spans 14 amino acids. V was clipped by 4 bases and J by 1 base; unmatched bases: 4. The CDR3 sequence is CASSWGQNSYEQYF. DNA for the CDR3: TGTGCCAGCAGCTGGGGACAGAATTCCTACGAGCAGTACTTC.

The rearrangement joins TRBV5-6 to TRBJ2-1, with TRBD1 matching 7 bases. CDR1 and CDR2 (germline): SGHDT, YYEEEE. This CDR3 region has 15 residues. V was pared by 4 bases and J by 5 bases, with 9 bases of the junction left unmatched. CDR3 amino acids: CASSPNRDSDNEQFF. The CDR3 nucleotides read TGTGCCAGCAGCCCCAATCGGGACAGCGACAATGAGCAGTTCTTC.

The J gene is TRBJ1-2, the V gene TRBV7-8; 8 bases line up with TRBD1. Germline values: CDR1 SGHVS, CDR2 FQNEAQ. Trimming at V came to 4 bases and at J to 7 bases, leaving 14 bases not matched to a gene. The CDR3 is 16 amino acids. In DNA form, the CDR3 reads TGTGCCAGCAGCTCCCGGGACAGGCGACCCCCTGGTGGCTACACCTTC. Its translation: CASSSRDRRPPGGYTF. Full variable domain (missing parts from reference TRBV7-8 and TRBJ1-2): GAGVSQSPRYKVAKRGQDVALRCDPISGHVSLFWYQQALGQGPEFLTYFQNEAQLDKSGLPSDRFFAERPEGSVSTLKIQRTQQEDSAVYLCASSSRDRRPPGGYTFGSGTRLTVV.

This clone was counted only a few times. Other DNA sequences in this sample translate to the same CDR3. The rearrangement joins TRBV15 to TRBJ1-6, with 8 bases lining up with TRBD1. The V gene end was trimmed by 3 bases and the J gene end by 5 bases; junction bases not matched to a gene: 0. The CDR3 runs to 14 residues. The V gene's germline CDR1 is LNHNV and CDR2 YYDKDF (reference sequence). The CDR3 DNA sequence: TGTGCCACCAGCAGGACAGGGGATAATTCACCCCTCCACTTT. It codes for CATSRTGDNSPLHF.

This clone was observed a handful of times. The V and J genes are TRBV10-3 and TRBJ2-7, with a tentative D call TRBD1 (6 bases). The CDR3 spans 15 residues. CDR1 is ENHRY, CDR2 SYGVKD, per germline. The V and J ends lost 3 bases and 3 bases respectively, with 15 bases between them. The CDR3 DNA reads TGTGCCATCAGTGAAACCGGGACATTCTACTACGAGCAGTACTTC. Its protein product is CAISETGTFYYEQYF.

V and J are TRBV3-1 (or the pseudogene TRBV3-2) and TRBJ2-1; TRBD2 matches at 9 bases. This CDR3 is built from 16 residues. J lost 2 bases, V lost 2 bases, and 4 bases had no gene match. CDR1 and CDR2 from the germline V gene are LGHDT and YNNKEL (reference sequence). The CDR3, as DNA: TGTGCCAGCAGCCAACATAGCGGGAGTCCCTACAATGAGCAGTTCTTC. Protein sequence: CASSQHSGSPYNEQFF.

The genes are TRBV3-1 (or the pseudogene TRBV3-2) and TRBJ2-3, with 11 bases identical to TRBD2. V lost 8 bases to trimming and J lost 3 bases; unmatched junction nucleotides: 7. This CDR3 has 15 residues. The V gene's germline CDR1 is LGHDT and CDR2 YNNKEL (reference sequence). CDR3: CASALAGGRTDTQYF. The CDR3 DNA reads TGTGCCAGCGCCTTAGCGGGAGGGAGGACAGATACGCAGTATTTT.

J is TRBJ2-3 and V is TRBV5-1, with D possibly matching TRBD2 (5 bases). Trimming stripped 9 bases from V and 2 bases from J, with 10 bases between. CDR1 and CDR2 from the germline V gene are SGHRS and YFSETQ. This CDR3 is built from 12 residues. CDR3 residues: CATRGITDTQYF. The CDR3 DNA reads TGCGCCACCCGAGGGATCACAGATACGCAGTATTTT. Full variable domain (remainder filled in from reference TRBV5-1 and TRBJ2-3): KAGVTQTPRYLIKTRGQQVTLSCSPISGHRSVSWYQQTPGQGLQFLFEYFSETQRNKGNFPGRFSGRQFSNSRSEMNVSTLELGDSALYLCATRGITDTQYFGPGTRLTVL.

The chain recombines TRBV27 with TRBJ2-1, with 8 bases lining up with TRBD1. V was pared by 7 bases and J by 4 bases, with 12 bases of the junction left unmatched. The germline V gene has CDR1 MNHEY and CDR2 SMNVEV (reference sequence). This CDR3 has 16 amino acids. CDR3 DNA: TGTGCCAGCACCTGGGGCCAGGGGGCGGGTTACAATGAGCAGTTCTTC. Translation gives CASTWGQGAGYNEQFF.

The CDR3, as DNA: TGTGCCAGCAGCTTATCAGCGGGGGCGTCAAATACGCAGTATTTT. Translated: CASSLSAGASNTQYF. The chain uses TRBV7-2 and TRBJ2-3; 8 bases line up with TRBD2. CDR1 SGHTA and CDR2 FQGNSA come from the germline V gene. The trim removed 2 bases at V and 7 bases at J, leaving 8 bases unmatched. The CDR3 runs 15 residues.

The V and J genes are TRBV27 and TRBJ1-4; 8 nucleotides match TRBD1. V lost 5 bases to trimming and J lost 1 base; unmatched junction nucleotides: 9. Germline V gene lookup returns CDR1 MNHEY and CDR2 SMNVEV (reference sequence). This CDR3 region has 17 residues. The CDR3 is CASSTWTGYGTNEKLFF. The CDR3 DNA is TGTGCCAGCAGTACATGGACAGGGTACGGAACTAATGAAAAACTGTTTTTT.